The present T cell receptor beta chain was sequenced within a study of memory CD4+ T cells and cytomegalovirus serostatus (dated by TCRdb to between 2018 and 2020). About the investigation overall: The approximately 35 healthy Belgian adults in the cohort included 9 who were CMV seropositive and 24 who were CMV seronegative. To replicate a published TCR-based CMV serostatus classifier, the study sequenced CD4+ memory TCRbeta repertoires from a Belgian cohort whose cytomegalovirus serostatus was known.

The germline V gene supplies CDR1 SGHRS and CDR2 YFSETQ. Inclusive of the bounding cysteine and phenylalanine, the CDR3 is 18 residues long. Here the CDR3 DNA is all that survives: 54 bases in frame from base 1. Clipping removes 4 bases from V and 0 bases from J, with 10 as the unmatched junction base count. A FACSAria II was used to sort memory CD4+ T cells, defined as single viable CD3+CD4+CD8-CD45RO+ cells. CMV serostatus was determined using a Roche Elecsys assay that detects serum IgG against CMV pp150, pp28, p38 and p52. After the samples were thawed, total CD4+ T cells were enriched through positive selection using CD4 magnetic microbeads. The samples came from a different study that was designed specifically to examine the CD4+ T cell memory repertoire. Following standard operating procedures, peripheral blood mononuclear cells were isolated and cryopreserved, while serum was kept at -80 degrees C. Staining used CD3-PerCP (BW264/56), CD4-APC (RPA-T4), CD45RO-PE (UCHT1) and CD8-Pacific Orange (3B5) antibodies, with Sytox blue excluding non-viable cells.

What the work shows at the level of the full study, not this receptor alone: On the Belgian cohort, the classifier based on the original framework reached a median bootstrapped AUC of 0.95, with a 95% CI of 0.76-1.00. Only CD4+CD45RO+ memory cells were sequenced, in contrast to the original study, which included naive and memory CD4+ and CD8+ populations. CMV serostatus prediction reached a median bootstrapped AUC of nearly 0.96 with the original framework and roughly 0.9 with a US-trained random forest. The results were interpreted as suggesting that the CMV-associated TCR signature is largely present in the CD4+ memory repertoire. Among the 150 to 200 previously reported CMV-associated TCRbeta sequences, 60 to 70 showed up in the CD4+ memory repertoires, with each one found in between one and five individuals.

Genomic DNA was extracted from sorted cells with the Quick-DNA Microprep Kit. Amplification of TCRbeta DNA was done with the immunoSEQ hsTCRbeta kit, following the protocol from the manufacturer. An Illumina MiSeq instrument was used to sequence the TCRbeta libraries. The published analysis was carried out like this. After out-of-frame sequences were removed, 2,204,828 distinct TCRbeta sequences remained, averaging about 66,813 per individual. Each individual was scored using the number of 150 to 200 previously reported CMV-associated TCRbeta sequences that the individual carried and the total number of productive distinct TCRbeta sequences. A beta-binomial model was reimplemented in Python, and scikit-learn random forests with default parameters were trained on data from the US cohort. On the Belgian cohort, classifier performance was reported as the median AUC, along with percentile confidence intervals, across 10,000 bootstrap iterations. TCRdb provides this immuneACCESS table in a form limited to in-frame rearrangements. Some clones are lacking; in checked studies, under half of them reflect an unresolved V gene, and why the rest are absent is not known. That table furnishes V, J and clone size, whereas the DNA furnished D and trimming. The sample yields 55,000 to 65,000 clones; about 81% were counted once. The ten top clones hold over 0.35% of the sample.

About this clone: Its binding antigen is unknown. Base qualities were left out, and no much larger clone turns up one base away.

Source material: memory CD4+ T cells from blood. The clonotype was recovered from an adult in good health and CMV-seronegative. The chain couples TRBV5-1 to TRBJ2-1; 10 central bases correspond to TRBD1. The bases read TGCGCCAGCAGCCAAGTACCCGGACAGGGGGGCTCCTACAATGAGCAGTTCTTC. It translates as CASSQVPGQGGSYNEQFF.